This TCR beta chain stems from a study of T cell responses to AZD1222 COVID-19 vaccine. Broader study findings: White British people made up most donors, females outnumbered males, and clonal diversity was possibly underestimated.

TCRdb keeps only in-frame clones here, not all; method: immunoSEQ multiplex PCR. The table has 200,000 to 250,000 clones, roughly 94% seen once. As regards this clone: Its antigen is undetermined.

Germline V gives CDR1 SGDLS, CDR2 YYNGEE. The CDR3 runs 18 residues. Losses at the gene ends were 0 bases for V and 3 bases for J; bases not matched to a gene: 11. This specimen was peripheral blood, taken 28 days after the second dose of the MenACWY control vaccine. The TCR was taken from an adult who received the MenACWY meningococcal vaccine as a control. This chain uses TRBV9 with TRBJ2-7, with 11 bases aligning to TRBD2. Here the CDR3 DNA reads TGTGCCAGCAGCGTAGAGGGGGGACTAGCGGAGTCCTTCTACGAGCAGTACTTC. Its translation: CASSVEGGLAESFYEQYF. Full variable domain (rest looked up from reference TRBV9 and TRBJ2-7): DSGVTQTPKHLITATGQRVTLRCSPRSGDLSVYWYQQSLDQGLQFLIQYYNGEERAKGNILERFSAQQFPDLHSELNLSSLELGDSALYFCASSVEGGLAESFYEQYFGPGTRLTVT.